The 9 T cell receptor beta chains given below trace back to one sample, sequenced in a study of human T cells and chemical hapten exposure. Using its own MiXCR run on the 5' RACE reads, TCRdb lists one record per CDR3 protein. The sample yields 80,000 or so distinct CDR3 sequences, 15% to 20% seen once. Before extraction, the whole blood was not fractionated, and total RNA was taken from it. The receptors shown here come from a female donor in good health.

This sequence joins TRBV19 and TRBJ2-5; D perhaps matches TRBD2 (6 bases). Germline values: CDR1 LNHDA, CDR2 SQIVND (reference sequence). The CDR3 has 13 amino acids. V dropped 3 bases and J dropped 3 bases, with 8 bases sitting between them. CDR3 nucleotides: TGTGCCAGTAGTATTTGGGGGGAAGAGACCCAGTACTTC. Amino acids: CASSIWGEETQYF.

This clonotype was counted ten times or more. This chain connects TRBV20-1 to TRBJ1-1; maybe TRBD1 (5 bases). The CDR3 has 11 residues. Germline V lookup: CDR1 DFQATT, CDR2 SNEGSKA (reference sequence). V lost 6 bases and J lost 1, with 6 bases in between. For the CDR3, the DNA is TGCAGTGCGACAGAGAACACTGAAGCTTTCTTT. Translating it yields CSATENTEAFF.

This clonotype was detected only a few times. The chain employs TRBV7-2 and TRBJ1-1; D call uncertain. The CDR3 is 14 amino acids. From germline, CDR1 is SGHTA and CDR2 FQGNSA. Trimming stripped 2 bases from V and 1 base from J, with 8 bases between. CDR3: CASSLFHGNTEAFF. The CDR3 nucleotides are TGTGCCAGCAGCTTATTTCACGGGAACACTGAAGCTTTCTTT. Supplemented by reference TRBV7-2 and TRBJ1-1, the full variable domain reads GAGVSQSPSNKVTEKGKDVELRCDPISGHTALYWYRQSLGQGLEFLIYFQGNSAPDKSGLPSDRFSAERTGGSVSTLTIQRTQQEDSAVYLCASSLFHGNTEAFFGQGTRLTVV.

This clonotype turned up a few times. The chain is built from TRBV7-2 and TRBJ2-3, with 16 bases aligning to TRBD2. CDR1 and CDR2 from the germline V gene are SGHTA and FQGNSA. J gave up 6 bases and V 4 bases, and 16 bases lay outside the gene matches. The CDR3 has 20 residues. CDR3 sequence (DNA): TGTGCCAGCAGCTCGGGACTAGCGGGAGGGCTAGGACACGGTTGGGATACGCAGTATTTT. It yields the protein CASSSGLAGGLGHGWDTQYF.

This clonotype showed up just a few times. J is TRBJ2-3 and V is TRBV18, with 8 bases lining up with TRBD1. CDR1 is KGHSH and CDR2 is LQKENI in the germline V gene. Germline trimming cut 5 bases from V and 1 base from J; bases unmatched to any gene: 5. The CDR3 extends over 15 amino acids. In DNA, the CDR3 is TGTGCCAGCTCATCGACAGGGGCGGGCACAGATACGCAGTATTTT. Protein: CASSSTGAGTDTQYF.

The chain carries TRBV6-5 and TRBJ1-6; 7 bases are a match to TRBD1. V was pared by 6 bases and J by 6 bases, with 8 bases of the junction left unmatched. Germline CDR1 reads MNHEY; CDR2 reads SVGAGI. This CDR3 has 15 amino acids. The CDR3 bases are TGTGCCAGCAGGAGGACCCGACAGGGTAATTCACCCCTCCACTTT. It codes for CASRRTRQGNSPLHF.

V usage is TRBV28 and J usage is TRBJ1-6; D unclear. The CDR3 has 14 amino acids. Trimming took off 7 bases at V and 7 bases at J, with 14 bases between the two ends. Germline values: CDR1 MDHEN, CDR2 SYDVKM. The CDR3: CASKGLNLNSPLHF. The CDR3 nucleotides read TGTGCCAGCAAGGGTCTTAACCTCAATTCACCCCTCCACTTT.

CDR3 nucleotides: TGTGCCAGCTCACCGTTCGGCGGGTCCCTAGTCTCCTACGAGCAGTACTTC. Protein: CASSPFGGSLVSYEQYF. The genes are TRBV18 and TRBJ2-7, with D possibly matching TRBD2 (5 bases). This CDR3 contains 17 residues. V shed 3 bases and J shed 0 bases, with 18 bases lying between them. Germline-derived CDR1 and CDR2 are KGHSH and LQKENI.

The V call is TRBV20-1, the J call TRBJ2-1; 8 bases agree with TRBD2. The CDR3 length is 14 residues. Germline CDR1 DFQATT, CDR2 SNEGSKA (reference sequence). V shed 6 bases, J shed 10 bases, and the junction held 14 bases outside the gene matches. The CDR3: CSAQSGSGMWEQFF. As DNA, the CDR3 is TGCAGTGCCCAAAGCGGGAGTGGGATGTGGGAGCAGTTCTTC.